Sequencing of this T cell receptor beta chain was carried out in a study of T-cell memory formation after mild COVID-19. Study information: The two donors had largely donor-specific TCR clusters. Overall study results and limits: Day 15 to 85 contracting clones showed balanced CD4/CD8; later expanders leaned CD4+. Among CD4+ contracting clones, most were CM and EM, and CD8+ ones EMRA. The study detected some responding clones in pre-infection memory, suggesting cross-reactive memory joined.

MiXCR was run by TCRdb on the 5' RACE reads, yielding one entry per CDR3 protein. This table holds approximately 560,000 distinct CDR3 sequences, 17% found once. On this clonotype itself: Its antigen is still unknown.

The ends were cut back, 5 bases at V and 5 bases at J, with 15 bases in the middle. This CDR3 spans 15 amino acids. The chain employs TRBV12-3 or TRBV12-4 and TRBJ1-4; D is possibly TRBD1 (5 bases). The sequenced sample was PBMCs or a T cell subset sorted from them (not recorded which). This TCR was recovered from an adult woman who had mild COVID-19 (a few samples of this study predate the infection). Cell type and time point are not known. In nucleotides, the CDR3 is TGTGCCAGCAGTCGCCATGGGACGGAAAATGAAAAACTGTTTTTT. It specifies CASSRHGTENEKLFF.